This T cell receptor (beta chain) came from a study of monozygotic twins with cystic fibrosis. Trimming cost V 0 bases and J 10 bases, with 10 bases left between them. The CDR3 consists of 12 residues. Germline CDR1 SGDLS, CDR2 YYNGEE. TCRdb keeps only in-frame clones here, not all; method: immunoSEQ multiplex PCR. Altogether 15,000 to 20,000 clones are present, about 96% being singletons, with the ten largest covering 0.62%. The V call is TRBV9, the J call TRBJ1-2, with D perhaps matching TRBD1 (5 bases). The sequenced material came from blood. This receptor was taken from a girl aged 2-10 years with cystic fibrosis. CDR3 residues: CASSVERGDYTF. For the CDR3, the DNA is TGTGCCAGCAGCGTAGAACGGGGGGACTACACCTTC.